This TCR beta chain stems from a study of tumor and adjacent non-tumor tissue in lung cancer. A modified ARM-PCR protocol with three rounds of nested PCR amplified TCRbeta. TCRdb re-derived calls from the multiplex PCR reads in MiXCR, one entry per CDR3 protein. The repertoire holds tens of thousands of distinct CDR3 sequences, with more than 60% as singletons. Germline CDR1 is SGHAT and CDR2 is FQDESV (reference sequence). The CDR3 covers 18 residues. As to this clonotype: At one end, the junction sequence differs from germline, possibly due to a read error.

The template was RNA from unsorted bulk tissue. This clonotype was obtained from a woman aged 45-65 years with non-small cell lung cancer. The sequenced material came from lung tumor tissue. The chain joins TRBV11-1 to TRBJ2-2, with D perhaps TRBD2 (5 bases). The CDR3 coding sequence is TGTGCCAGCAGCTTCGGAGCGTGGGCTCAGTTTAACGCCGGGGAACTGTTTTTT. Amino acid sequence: CASSFGAWAQFNAGELFF.